Shown below are 29 T cell receptor beta chains from a single sample sequenced in a study of T cells in Graves' hyperthyroidism and ophthalmopathy. RNA transcripts provided the source from which TCR beta CDR3 regions were amplified. HTBI primers drove first-round RT-PCR of the TCR CDR3. TCRdb reprocessed the multiplex PCR reads via MiXCR and lists one record per CDR3 protein. The data hold fewer than 500,000 distinct CDR3 sequences, with around 15% observed a single time. The specimen sequenced was blood. The source is a man younger than 35 with Graves' ophthalmopathy.

The chain links TRBV20-1 to TRBJ2-5; 15 bases line up with TRBD2. The junction had 5 bases not matched to a gene; V was cut back by 1 base and J by 5 bases. CDR3 length: 16 residues. Germline values: CDR1 DFQATT, CDR2 SNEGSKA (reference sequence). For the CDR3, the DNA is TGCAGTGCTAGAGGGACTAGCGGGGGGGCCGGGGAGACCCAGTACTTC. Amino acid sequence: CSARGTSGGAGETQYF.

The chain has TRBV29-1 and TRBJ2-2; perhaps TRBD1 as D (5 bases). This CDR3 contains 14 residues. CDR1 and CDR2 (germline): SQVTM, ANQGSEA. The V end lost 6 bases, the J end lost 4 bases, and 15 bases lay between the germline ends. As DNA, the CDR3 is TGCAGCGTGTGGACAATATTATCCACCGGGGAGCTGTTTTTT. It yields the protein CSVWTILSTGELFF.

There are many counts of this clonotype. The rearrangement links TRBV6-6 to TRBJ2-3; weak D call: TRBD1 (7 bases). Looked up from germline, CDR1 is MNHNY and CDR2 is SVGAGI (reference sequence). The CDR3 runs to 15 residues. V lost 0 bases to trimming and J lost 2 bases, with 9 bases between them. CDR3 in amino acids: CASSYSRGDTDTQYF. DNA of the CDR3: TGTGCCAGCAGTTACTCCAGGGGGGACACAGATACGCAGTATTTT.

This chain uses TRBV9 with TRBJ2-2, with D possibly being TRBD1 (6 bases). The V gene's germline CDR1 is SGDLS and CDR2 YYNGEE. CDR3 length equals 16 residues. V dropped 1 base and J dropped 0 bases, with 10 bases sitting between them. The DNA for the CDR3 is TGTGCCAGCAGCGTATCGGGGACAACGAACACCGGGGAGCTGTTTTTT. It specifies CASSVSGTTNTGELFF.

This sequence joins TRBV15 and TRBJ2-5; D is undetermined. Deletions cut 7 bases from V and 1 base from J, with 10 bases between. Looked up from germline, CDR1 is LNHNV and CDR2 is YYDKDF (reference sequence). This CDR3 contains 13 residues. This CDR3 reads CATTRAPQETQYF. For the CDR3, the DNA is TGTGCCACCACCCGGGCCCCCCAAGAGACCCAGTACTTC.

This clonotype was recorded at least ten times. The rearrangement joins TRBV5-6 to TRBJ1-5; D ambiguous. CDR1 and CDR2 (germline): SGHDT, YYEEEE. The ends were cut back, 1 base at V and 0 bases at J, with 8 bases in the middle. The length of the CDR3 is 15 residues. CDR3 sequence: CASSLTSYSNQPQHF. The CDR3 bases are TGTGCCAGCAGCTTGACATCCTATAGCAATCAGCCCCAGCATTTT.

V usage is TRBV18 and J usage is TRBJ2-7; 11 bases line up with TRBD1. The junction had 4 bases not matched to a gene; V was cut back by 0 bases and J by 3 bases. The CDR3 has 16 amino acids. Germline lookup yields CDR1 KGHSH and CDR2 LQKENI. The CDR3 DNA reads as TGTGCCAGCTCACCACCGAGGACAGGGGGCTTCTACGAGCAGTACTTC. It encodes CASSPPRTGGFYEQYF.

This clonotype showed up just a few times. The chain uses TRBV6-4 and TRBJ2-5; 8 bases are shared with TRBD2. Germline trimming cut 9 bases from V and 6 bases from J; bases unmatched to any gene: 6. This CDR3 comprises 12 residues. Germline V gene data show CDR1 as MRHNA and CDR2 as SNTAGT. CDR3: CARSGGPQTQYF. The CDR3, as DNA: TGTGCCAGGTCGGGGGGGCCGCAGACCCAGTACTTC.

This clonotype was picked up a small number of times. V usage is TRBV4-2 and J usage is TRBJ2-3; 9 nucleotides align to TRBD2. Trimming at V came to 0 bases and at J to 8 bases, leaving 12 bases not matched to a gene. This CDR3 comprises 17 residues. Looked up from germline, CDR1 is LGHNA and CDR2 is YNFKEQ. The CDR3: CASSQDHSAGGPGTQYF. DNA of the CDR3: TGTGCCAGCAGCCAAGATCATTCGGCGGGGGGGCCGGGTACGCAGTATTTT.

This clonotype occurred many times. The chain joins TRBV12-3 or TRBV12-4 to TRBJ2-6, with D uncertain. Trimming took 7 bases from V and 2 from J, leaving 3 bases between them. The CDR3 spans 12 residues. For the CDR3, the DNA is TGTGCCAGCAACCCTGGGGCCAACGTCCTGACTTTC. This gives the protein CASNPGANVLTF.

This clonotype was recorded many times. This chain joins TRBV2 and TRBJ2-7; TRBD2 matches 13 bases. The ends lost 5 bases at V and 5 bases at J; junction bases unmatched: 6. Germline V gene data show CDR1 as SNHLY and CDR2 as FYNNEI. This CDR3 is 15 amino acids long. This chain's CDR3 is CASSKLAGGRDEQYF. Written as DNA, the CDR3 is TGTGCCAGCAGTAAACTAGCGGGGGGGCGCGACGAGCAGTACTTC.

This clonotype was counted ten times or more. The genes are TRBV5-1 and TRBJ2-1, with 8 bases matching TRBD2. The CDR3 has 14 amino acids. Germline V gene sequence: CDR1 SGHRS, CDR2 YFSETQ. The V and J ends lost 5 bases and 7 bases, in that order; junction bases with no gene match: 8. CDR3 sequence: CASREIAGKNEQFF. CDR3 in DNA: TGCGCCAGCAGGGAAATAGCGGGAAAAAATGAGCAGTTCTTC.

This clonotype has at least ten counts. This rearrangement joins TRBV6-6 to TRBJ2-1, with 11 bases matching TRBD2. The trim removed 0 bases at V and 7 bases at J, leaving 2 bases unmatched. This CDR3 region has 15 residues. In germline, CDR1 is MNHNY, CDR2 SVGAGI (reference sequence). The CDR3 sequence is CASSYSTSGSNEQFF. DNA for the CDR3: TGTGCCAGCAGTTACTCAACTAGCGGGAGTAATGAGCAGTTCTTC.

Many counts were recorded for this clonotype. The genes are TRBV6-1 and TRBJ2-1, with 12 bases that match TRBD2. The V gene end was trimmed by 8 bases and the J gene end by 4 bases; junction bases not matched to a gene: 3. Per germline, CDR1 MNHNS and CDR2 SASEGT. The CDR3 is made up of 14 amino acids. The CDR3 spells CASGLAGRYNEQFF. The CDR3, as DNA: TGTGCCAGCGGACTAGCGGGGCGATACAATGAGCAGTTCTTC.

The sample holds many counts of this clonotype. V usage is TRBV5-1 and J usage is TRBJ1-2; D uncertain. Between the trimmed V and J ends, which lost 0 bases and 5 bases, there was a span of 11 bases. This CDR3 comprises 14 residues. Germline CDR1 reads SGHRS; CDR2 reads YFSETQ. In DNA, the CDR3 is TGCGCCAGCAGCTTGGCGGAGGCAGGATATGGCTACACCTTC. Its protein is CASSLAEAGYGYTF. Drawing the rest from reference TRBV5-1 and TRBJ1-2, the complete variable domain is KAGVTQTPRYLIKTRGQQVTLSCSPISGHRSVSWYQQTPGQGLQFLFEYFSETQRNKGNFPGRFSGRQFSNSRSEMNVSTLELGDSALYLCASSLAEAGYGYTFGSGTRLTVV.

This clonotype was recorded at least ten times. The chain employs TRBV10-3 and TRBJ1-5, with unresolved D. Germline CDR1 and CDR2: ENHRY and SYGVKD. V was trimmed by 4 bases and J by 2 bases, leaving 9 bases between them. This CDR3 is 14 amino acids long. CDR3 coding DNA: TGTGCCATCAGTGTTGAGGGTGGCAATCAGCCCCAGCATTTT. It translates to CAISVEGGNQPQHF.

This clonotype came up many times. The chain carries TRBV18 and TRBJ1-1, with 9 bases fitting TRBD1. The length of the CDR3 is 14 residues. V was pared by 3 bases and J by 10 bases, with 9 bases of the junction left unmatched. CDR1 and CDR2 from the germline V gene are KGHSH and LQKENI. In DNA form, the CDR3 reads TGTGCCAGCTCACCCTCGGGACAGGGAAATGGAGCTTTCTTT. It translates to CASSPSGQGNGAFF.

The V and J genes are TRBV5-1 and TRBJ1-3, with a possible D match to TRBD1 (6 bases). V dropped 3 bases and J dropped 2 bases, with 12 bases sitting between them. This CDR3 region has 15 residues. From germline, CDR1 is SGHRS and CDR2 YFSETQ. The CDR3 loop reads CASSSGGRAGNTIYF. CDR3 in DNA: TGCGCCAGCAGCTCCGGGGGCAGGGCTGGAAACACCATATATTTT.

This clonotype was found many times. The genes are TRBV14 and TRBJ2-1, with 10 bases fitting TRBD2. The CDR3 length is 18 residues. Unmatched junction bases numbered 13, after V lost 4 bases and J lost 4 bases. Germline V gene sequence: CDR1 SGHDN, CDR2 FVKESK. In DNA form, the CDR3 reads TGTGCCAGCAGCCTAAGACTAGCGGGCGGGCCGGGATACAATGAGCAGTTCTTC. Amino acid sequence: CASSLRLAGGPGYNEQFF.

This chain joins TRBV5-1 and TRBJ2-3; 11 nucleotides align to TRBD2. CDR3 length: 17 residues. With 0 bases clipped from V and 5 bases from J, the junction kept 8 bases outside the gene matches. Per germline, CDR1 SGHRS and CDR2 YFSETQ. The CDR3 reads CASSLVSTSGGEDTQYF. CDR3 sequence (DNA): TGCGCCAGCAGCTTGGTTTCCACTAGCGGGGGTGAAGATACGCAGTATTTT.

The gene calls are TRBV18 and TRBJ2-1; 9 bases agree with TRBD2. CDR3 size: 19 residues. The germline gives CDR1 KGHSH, CDR2 LQKENI. The trim removed 5 bases at V and 0 bases at J, leaving 14 bases unmatched. CDR3 protein: CASSSLYPSSGTSYNEQFF. In DNA, the CDR3 is TGTGCCAGCTCATCCTTATATCCTTCTAGCGGGACCTCCTACAATGAGCAGTTCTTC.

This clonotype was seen ten or more times. The chain joins TRBV6-1 to TRBJ1-1; D is unclear. The V gene lost 0 bases and the J gene lost 4 bases, with 9 bases spanning the gap. Per germline, CDR1 MNHNS and CDR2 SASEGT. This CDR3 contains 14 residues. CDR3 sequence (DNA): TGTGCCAGCAGTGAAGCAGGGAGTGGCACTGAAGCTTTCTTT. As protein: CASSEAGSGTEAFF.

This clonotype was seen many times. The gene calls are TRBV24-1 and TRBJ2-1; D gene unclear. This CDR3 spans 12 amino acids. V was pared by 4 bases and J by 6 bases, with 6 bases between. Germline-derived CDR1 and CDR2 are KGHDR and SFDVKD. CDR3 region: CATSDPSNEQFF. CDR3 coding DNA: TGTGCCACCAGTGACCCTAGCAATGAGCAGTTCTTC.

V and J are TRBV15 and TRBJ2-7, with 8 positions matching TRBD1. The CDR3 runs to 18 residues. Germline CDR1 and CDR2: LNHNV and YYDKDF (reference sequence). The trim removed 0 bases at V and 3 bases at J, leaving 13 bases unmatched. CDR3 sequence reads: CATSRDRSRGTGFYEQYF. CDR3 nucleotide sequence: TGTGCCACCAGCAGAGATCGTAGCCGGGGGACAGGCTTCTACGAGCAGTACTTC.

The sample holds many counts of this clonotype. The V and J genes are TRBV30 and TRBJ2-3; the match to TRBD2 covers 8 bases. From germline, CDR1 is GTSNPN and CDR2 SVGIG (reference sequence). V shed 2 bases and J 4 bases; nucleotides not matched to a gene: 2. The CDR3 consists of 13 residues. The CDR3: CAWSREGADTQYF. CDR3 in DNA: TGTGCCTGGAGTCGGGAGGGCGCAGATACGCAGTATTTT.

This clonotype occurred a few times. This sequence joins TRBV18 and TRBJ2-2; D possibly uses TRBD1 or TRBD2 (5 bases each). This CDR3 is built from 15 residues. V was cut by 0 bases and J by 6 bases, with 11 bases left in between. Germline CDR1 and CDR2: KGHSH and LQKENI. The CDR3 loop is CASSPPGRGSGELFF. Written as DNA, the CDR3 is TGTGCCAGCTCACCACCGGGACGAGGGTCCGGGGAGCTGTTTTTT.

This chain links TRBV6-1 with TRBJ2-7, with 12 nucleotides matching TRBD2. This CDR3 region has 15 residues. Germline assignment: CDR1 MNHNS and CDR2 SASEGT. With V trimmed by 1 base and J by 8 bases, 6 bases remained unmatched. CDR3 nucleotides: TGTGCCAGCAGTGAAGGAGGACTAGCGGGATTGAAGCAGTACTTC. Protein: CASSEGGLAGLKQYF.

This clonotype appeared many times. The chain combines TRBV6-1 with TRBJ1-1; 9 bases match TRBD1. The CDR3 runs to 15 residues. Germline V gives CDR1 MNHNS, CDR2 SASEGT. V was clipped by 6 bases and J by 4 bases; unmatched bases: 9. CDR3 amino acids: CASRAGTGLGTEAFF. CDR3 nucleotide sequence: TGTGCCAGCAGAGCCGGGACAGGGTTAGGCACTGAAGCTTTCTTT.

This clonotype occurred many times. The junction shows a germline mismatch at one end, possibly a read error. The genes are TRBV11-2 and TRBJ2-7; D uncertain. Germline lookup yields CDR1 SGHAT and CDR2 FQNNGV. This CDR3 region has 12 residues. CDR3 DNA: TGTGCCAGCAGCTTAGAAGGGTACGGGCAGTACTTC. This sequence encodes CASSLEGYGQYF.